These T cell receptor beta chains were read from a single sample in a study of T cell repertoires in cytomegalovirus infection. What these receptors recognize is not known. Each CDR3 protein gets one entry after TCRdb re-called the reads with MiXCR. The sample has a few hundred thousand distinct CDR3 sequences, 30% to 40% seen once. The sequencing used cultured PBMCs, collected from culture after CMV antigen stimulation. The receptor set was obtained from a human donor in good health (CMV status not recorded). Some clones in this sample may be carry-over from other donors' samples. Each CDR3 is given with its conserved first and last residue. D genes are given only for firm matches. Some rows mark clone size as missing; the rest say once, few, many or name a class of expanded clone.

CDR3nt: TGTGCCACCAGCAGAGAGGTAGCGGGTCACTACGAGCAGTACTTC
CDR3aa: CATSREVAGHYEQYF
j_gene: TRBJ2-7
abundance: -
d_gene: TRBD2
v_gene: TRBV15

CDR3nt: TGTGCCAGCAGCTTCGAGGGGGCTGAGCAGTTCTTC
CDR3aa: CASSFEGAEQFF
j_gene: TRBJ2-1
abundance: -
d_gene: TRBD1
v_gene: TRBV11-2

CDR3nt: TGTGCCAGCAGCACCCCGGCCAGGGTGGATGAGCAGTTCTTC
CDR3aa: CASSTPARVDEQFF
j_gene: TRBJ2-1
abundance: -
d_gene: -
v_gene: TRBV7-6

CDR3nt: TGTGCCAGCAGGACTCAGAGGACCGGGGAGCTGTTTTTT
CDR3aa: CASRTQRTGELFF
j_gene: TRBJ2-2
abundance: -
d_gene: -
v_gene: TRBV5-8

CDR3nt: TGTGCCAGCAGTGGCGGGATTAGCTACGAGCAGTACTTC
CDR3aa: CASSGGISYEQYF
j_gene: TRBJ2-7
abundance: -
d_gene: -
v_gene: TRBV6-4

CDR3nt: TGCGCCAGCAGCTTGGCGGGGACAGGAGCCGATGGCTACACCTTC
CDR3aa: CASSLAGTGADGYTF
j_gene: TRBJ1-2
abundance: -
d_gene: TRBD1
v_gene: TRBV5-1

CDR3nt: TGCAGTGCTGGGGACCGAATAGGGGAGACCCAGTACTTC
CDR3aa: CSAGDRIGETQYF
j_gene: TRBJ2-5
abundance: few
d_gene: -
v_gene: TRBV20-1

CDR3nt: TGTGCCAGCAGCGCAGCGACCCTCACGGGGGGTGGCTACACCTTC
CDR3aa: CASSAATLTGGGYTF
j_gene: TRBJ1-2
abundance: -
d_gene: -
v_gene: TRBV7-2

CDR3nt: TGTGCCAGCAGCTCCACCCCAGGGGCCTATGGCTACACCTTC
CDR3aa: CASSSTPGAYGYTF
j_gene: TRBJ1-2
abundance: few
d_gene: -
v_gene: TRBV7-2

CDR3nt: TGTGCCAGTAGAGCCCTAGCGGAAAACACCGGGGAGCTGTTTTTT
CDR3aa: CASRALAENTGELFF
j_gene: TRBJ2-2
abundance: few
d_gene: TRBD2
v_gene: TRBV19

CDR3nt: TGTGCCAGCAGTTTATCCGGGGGGAGGGCTGAAGCTTTCTTT
CDR3aa: CASSLSGGRAEAFF
j_gene: TRBJ1-1
abundance: -
d_gene: -
v_gene: TRBV28

CDR3nt: TGTGCCAGCAGTTACCGACCGGGACTCAGGAGAGTGAACTATGGCTACACCTTC
CDR3aa: CASSYRPGLRRVNYGYTF
j_gene: TRBJ1-2
abundance: -
d_gene: -
v_gene: TRBV6-5

CDR3nt: TGTGCCAGTGCGACAGGACACCGGAATGAGCAGTTCTTC
CDR3aa: CASATGHRNEQFF
j_gene: TRBJ2-1
abundance: -
d_gene: -
v_gene: TRBV7-2

CDR3nt: TGTGCCAGCAGCTTAGGGGCGGGGGCTACAGAGTTCTTC
CDR3aa: CASSLGAGATEFF
j_gene: TRBJ2-1
abundance: -
d_gene: -
v_gene: TRBV7-3

CDR3nt: TGCGCCAGCAGCCAAGGGACAGGACACAATCAGCCCCAGCATTTT
CDR3aa: CASSQGTGHNQPQHF
j_gene: TRBJ1-5
abundance: -
d_gene: TRBD1
v_gene: TRBV4-1

CDR3nt: TGTGCCAGCAGTGACTTACGCGAGAGGGCAGATACGCAGTATTTT
CDR3aa: CASSDLRERADTQYF
j_gene: TRBJ2-3
abundance: -
d_gene: -
v_gene: TRBV6-1

CDR3nt: TGTGCCAGTAGGGGCCAGGGACAGGGCCATAGCGGCAATCAGCCCCAGCATTTT
CDR3aa: CASRGQGQGHSGNQPQHF
j_gene: TRBJ1-5
abundance: many
d_gene: TRBD1
v_gene: TRBV19

CDR3nt: TGTGCCTCGACACTGGGGGGGGGGCCCAATCAGCCCCAGCATTTT
CDR3aa: CASTLGGGPNQPQHF
j_gene: TRBJ1-5
abundance: few
d_gene: -
v_gene: TRBV12-3/TRBV12-4

CDR3nt: TGTGCCAGCAGTTTCTACATGGAGACCCAGTACTTC
CDR3aa: CASSFYMETQYF
j_gene: TRBJ2-5
abundance: -
d_gene: -
v_gene: TRBV6-2/TRBV6-3

CDR3nt: TGTGCCAGCAGTTACTCCTCAGTGGATCAGCCCCAGCATTTT
CDR3aa: CASSYSSVDQPQHF
j_gene: TRBJ1-5
abundance: -
d_gene: -
v_gene: TRBV6-2/TRBV6-3

CDR3nt: TGTGCCAGCAGGCTGGGACTAGCGGGAGCTGGAGAGACCCAGTACTTC
CDR3aa: CASRLGLAGAGETQYF
j_gene: TRBJ2-5
abundance: -
d_gene: TRBD2
v_gene: TRBV2

CDR3nt: TGCAGCGTTCAGGGGACTGGGGCCAACGTCCTGACTTTC
CDR3aa: CSVQGTGANVLTF
j_gene: TRBJ2-6
abundance: -
d_gene: -
v_gene: TRBV29-1

CDR3nt: TGTGCCATCAGTGAGTCAGCGGGGACCTACAATGAGCAGTTCTTC
CDR3aa: CAISESAGTYNEQFF
j_gene: TRBJ2-1
abundance: -
d_gene: TRBD2
v_gene: TRBV10-3

CDR3nt: TGCGCCAGCAGCCCTTCCCCGGGGGACTCTGGGGCCAACGTCCTGACTTTC
CDR3aa: CASSPSPGDSGANVLTF
j_gene: TRBJ2-6
abundance: -
d_gene: -
v_gene: TRBV4-3

CDR3nt: TGTGCCAGCAACCAGGGACTAGCGGGACTTGGTGAGCAGTTCTTC
CDR3aa: CASNQGLAGLGEQFF
j_gene: TRBJ2-1
abundance: -
d_gene: TRBD2
v_gene: TRBV6-2/TRBV6-3

CDR3nt: TGTGCCAGCTTGACGGACAGGTACACTGAAGCTTTCTTT
CDR3aa: CASLTDRYTEAFF
j_gene: TRBJ1-1
abundance: -
d_gene: TRBD1
v_gene: TRBV7-2

CDR3nt: TGTGCCAGCACTATAAGAGGGGCGGGGAACACTGAAGCTTTCTTT
CDR3aa: CASTIRGAGNTEAFF
j_gene: TRBJ1-1
abundance: few
d_gene: -
v_gene: TRBV6-5

CDR3nt: TGTGCCAGCAGCCTCCGGACAGGCGACTACGAGCAGTACTTC
CDR3aa: CASSLRTGDYEQYF
j_gene: TRBJ2-7
abundance: once
d_gene: TRBD1
v_gene: TRBV27

CDR3nt: TGTGCCAGCAGCTCACCTATGGGTGAGCAGTTCTTC
CDR3aa: CASSSPMGEQFF
j_gene: TRBJ2-1
abundance: -
d_gene: -
v_gene: TRBV7-2

CDR3nt: TGTGCCAGCAGCTTGGGGGGGATGGGGGTCGCGACAGGCAATCAGCCCCAGCATTTT
CDR3aa: CASSLGGMGVATGNQPQHF
j_gene: TRBJ1-5
abundance: -
d_gene: -
v_gene: TRBV5-6

CDR3nt: TGTGCCAGCAGCCTAGGGGGGGCGAGGGTAAATGAGCAGTTCTTC
CDR3aa: CASSLGGARVNEQFF
j_gene: TRBJ2-1
abundance: -
d_gene: -
v_gene: TRBV7-3

CDR3nt: TGTGCCAGCAGTTTAACCCCAACTAATGAAAAACTGTTTTTT
CDR3aa: CASSLTPTNEKLFF
j_gene: TRBJ1-4
abundance: few
d_gene: -
v_gene: TRBV28

CDR3nt: TGTGCCATCAGACTAACTAGCGGGGGGTCAGATGAGCAGTTCTTC
CDR3aa: CAIRLTSGGSDEQFF
j_gene: TRBJ2-1
abundance: -
d_gene: TRBD2
v_gene: TRBV10-3

CDR3nt: TGTGCCAGCAGTTCACCCCGGGACAGGCGGGATCAGCCCCAGCATTTT
CDR3aa: CASSSPRDRRDQPQHF
j_gene: TRBJ1-5
abundance: few
d_gene: TRBD1
v_gene: TRBV28

CDR3nt: TGTGCCAGTAGCGAGGACAGGGGGCTTGGTCAGCCCCAGCATTTT
CDR3aa: CASSEDRGLGQPQHF
j_gene: TRBJ1-5
abundance: -
d_gene: TRBD1
v_gene: TRBV19

CDR3nt: TGTGCCAGCAGCTCCGGGACAGGGGGCGAAAAACTGTTTTTT
CDR3aa: CASSSGTGGEKLFF
j_gene: TRBJ1-4
abundance: -
d_gene: TRBD1
v_gene: TRBV7-2

CDR3nt: TGTGCCAGCGACAATGAGCAGTTCTTC
CDR3aa: CASDNEQFF
j_gene: TRBJ2-1
abundance: few
d_gene: -
v_gene: TRBV6-2/TRBV6-3

CDR3nt: TGTGCCATCAGTGAGTCGGAGGACAGGGCTGACTACACCTTC
CDR3aa: CAISESEDRADYTF
j_gene: TRBJ1-2
abundance: few
d_gene: TRBD1
v_gene: TRBV10-3

CDR3nt: TGTGCCAGCAGCTCGAGAAGCGGGAGGGTCGGCGAGCAGTACTTC
CDR3aa: CASSSRSGRVGEQYF
j_gene: TRBJ2-7
abundance: -
d_gene: TRBD2
v_gene: TRBV7-3

CDR3nt: TGTGCCAGCAGCTTGACAGGGGAGAAAGAGACCCAGTACTTC
CDR3aa: CASSLTGEKETQYF
j_gene: TRBJ2-5
abundance: few
d_gene: TRBD1
v_gene: TRBV7-8

CDR3nt: TGTGCCAGCAGCCAGGAGGGGATTGGCACTGAAGCTTTCTTT
CDR3aa: CASSQEGIGTEAFF
j_gene: TRBJ1-1
abundance: few
d_gene: -
v_gene: TRBV3-1

CDR3nt: TGTGCCTGGAGTCCCCAGCGGGATTGGCGGAACATTCAGTACTTC
CDR3aa: CAWSPQRDWRNIQYF
j_gene: TRBJ2-4
abundance: -
d_gene: TRBD2
v_gene: TRBV30

CDR3nt: TGTGCCAGCAGCATCTTTAGCGGGAGCAACAATGAGCAGTTCTTC
CDR3aa: CASSIFSGSNNEQFF
j_gene: TRBJ2-1
abundance: -
d_gene: TRBD2
v_gene: TRBV7-2

CDR3nt: TGTGCCAGCAAAGGGGCGGGAGGGAACTACAATGAGCAGTTCTTC
CDR3aa: CASKGAGGNYNEQFF
j_gene: TRBJ2-1
abundance: -
d_gene: TRBD2
v_gene: TRBV6-1

CDR3nt: TGTGCCAGCAGCTTAGATTGGGCGGGACAGGGGCTATACAATGAGCAGTTCTTC
CDR3aa: CASSLDWAGQGLYNEQFF
j_gene: TRBJ2-1
abundance: few
d_gene: TRBD1
v_gene: TRBV11-2

CDR3nt: TGTGCCAGCTTTCCGGGGGGCACAGATACGCAGTATTTT
CDR3aa: CASFPGGTDTQYF
j_gene: TRBJ2-3
abundance: few
d_gene: -
v_gene: TRBV7-2

CDR3nt: TGTGCCAGCAGTGAGTTAGCTTCCAACACCATATATTTT
CDR3aa: CASSELASNTIYF
j_gene: TRBJ1-3
abundance: -
d_gene: -
v_gene: TRBV2

CDR3nt: TGTGCCAGCAGTTACCTGGGTTCGAACATTCAGTACTTC
CDR3aa: CASSYLGSNIQYF
j_gene: TRBJ2-4
abundance: -
d_gene: -
v_gene: TRBV6-2/TRBV6-3

CDR3nt: TGTGCCAGCAGCTTACAAAGACTAGCGGGATACAATGAGCAGTTCTTC
CDR3aa: CASSLQRLAGYNEQFF
j_gene: TRBJ2-1
abundance: few
d_gene: TRBD2
v_gene: TRBV7-9

CDR3nt: TGCGCCAGCGGCTCAGGGTCCCAGTCCCAGCATTTT
CDR3aa: CASGSGSQSQHF
j_gene: TRBJ1-5
abundance: -
d_gene: -
v_gene: TRBV23-1

CDR3nt: TGTGCCAGCAGTTTAGTCTTGGGCTTTAGCACAGATACGCAGTATTTT
CDR3aa: CASSLVLGFSTDTQYF
j_gene: TRBJ2-3
abundance: -
d_gene: -
v_gene: TRBV12-3/TRBV12-4